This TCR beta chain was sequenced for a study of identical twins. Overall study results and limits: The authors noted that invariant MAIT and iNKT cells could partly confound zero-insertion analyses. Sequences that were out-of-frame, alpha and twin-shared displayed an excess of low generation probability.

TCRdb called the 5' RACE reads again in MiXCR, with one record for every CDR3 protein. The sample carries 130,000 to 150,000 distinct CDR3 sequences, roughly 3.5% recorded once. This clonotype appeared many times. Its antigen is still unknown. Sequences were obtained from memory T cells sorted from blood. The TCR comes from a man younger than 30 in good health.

CDR3 coding DNA: TGTGCCAGCAGTTTTTTTGCGGGGAACACTGAAGCTTTCTTT. Translating gives CASSFFAGNTEAFF. The V and J genes are TRBV12-3 or TRBV12-4 and TRBJ1-1; D uncertain. CDR3 size: 14 residues. Trimming took off 3 bases at V and 1 base at J, with 9 bases between the two ends.